Presented here are 9 T cell receptor beta chains from one specimen sequenced in a study of blood T cell repertoires in COVID-19. Sequencing used immunoSEQ multiplex PCR; TCRdb keeps in-frame clones, though not all of them. The repertoire holds 130,000 to 150,000 clones, with about nine tenths as singletons. The sequenced sample was peripheral blood. All receptors come from a human donor in a cohort sampled during active COVID-19.

This clone was recorded a few times. V and J are TRBV12-3 or TRBV12-4 and TRBJ1-5; D is undetermined. The CDR3 has 12 amino acids. V lost 6 bases and J 6 bases, leaving 9 bases between the germline ends. The CDR3 DNA reads TGTGCCAGCAGGACCGGGAGTCAGCCCCAGCATTTT. Protein product: CASRTGSQPQHF.

This clone came up once. The gene calls are TRBV3-1 (or the pseudogene TRBV3-2) and TRBJ1-2, with D unclear. V lost 5 bases to trimming and J lost 8 bases, with 12 bases between them. The germline CDR1 and CDR2 sequences are LGHDT and YNNKEL (reference sequence). This CDR3 is 12 amino acids long. The CDR3 coding sequence is TGTGCCAGCAGCTACGGGGAGGGAGGCTACACCTTC. This codes for CASSYGEGGYTF.

The V and J genes are TRBV7-2 and TRBJ1-1; perhaps TRBD1 as D (6 bases). This CDR3 has 15 amino acids. Per germline, CDR1 SGHTA and CDR2 FQGNSA. V was shortened by 1 base and J by 3 bases, with 12 bases between the two germline ends. The CDR3 sequence is CASSLDRAGDTEAFF. The CDR3 nucleotides are TGTGCCAGCAGCTTAGACAGGGCTGGGGACACTGAAGCTTTCTTT.

The chain couples TRBV5-1 to TRBJ1-4, with 7 bases that match TRBD1. The germline gives CDR1 SGHRS, CDR2 YFSETQ. V shed 8 bases, J shed 5 bases, and the junction held 9 bases outside the gene matches. This CDR3 comprises 14 residues. The CDR3 protein is CASQPGQYNEKLFF. CDR3 nucleotide sequence: TGCGCCAGTCAACCGGGACAGTACAATGAAAAACTGTTTTTT.

This clone was seen a single time. CDR3 sequence (DNA): TGTGCCAGCAGCAGTAACAGGGGGCCAAGGGGCACTGAAGCTTTCTTT. It is translated as CASSSNRGPRGTEAFF. The chain employs TRBV6-2 or TRBV6-3 and TRBJ1-1, with 9 bases fitting TRBD1. This CDR3 contains 16 residues. Germline V gives CDR1 MNHEY, CDR2 SVGEGT. V was pared by 6 bases and J by 4 bases, with 12 bases of the junction left unmatched.

The chain joins TRBV10-2 to TRBJ1-5, with D perhaps matching TRBD1 (6 bases). V shed 3 bases and J shed 0 bases, with 18 bases lying between them. Looked up from germline, CDR1 is WSHSY and CDR2 is SAAADI. This CDR3 has 18 residues. The CDR3: CASSEFGRGASSNQPQHF. For the CDR3, the DNA is TGCGCCAGCAGTGAATTTGGCAGGGGCGCAAGTAGCAATCAGCCCCAGCATTTT.

CDR3 in DNA: TGTGCCAGCAGTGAAAGGGGACAGGGCCTCTATAATTCACCCCTCCACTTT. Amino acids: CASSERGQGLYNSPLHF. The chain is built from TRBV6-1 and TRBJ1-6; 9 bases agree with TRBD1. V lost 2 bases and J lost 3; bases outside the gene matches: 5. This CDR3 comprises 17 residues. Germline V gene lookup returns CDR1 MNHNS and CDR2 SASEGT.

This chain links TRBV7-2 with TRBJ2-7; D uncertain. This CDR3 has 15 amino acids. Trimming left V 4 bases short and J 7 bases short, with 20 bases between. Germline V CDR1 and CDR2: SGHTA, FQGNSA. CDR3 in DNA: TGTGCCAGCAGCTCTCTAGACCTCCTCGGCTGGGAGCAGTACTTC. Its protein is CASSSLDLLGWEQYF. The full variable domain, with the rest looked up from reference TRBV7-2 and TRBJ2-7, is GAGVSQSPSNKVTEKGKDVELRCDPISGHTALYWYRQSLGQGLEFLIYFQGNSAPDKSGLPSDRFSAERTGGSVSTLTIQRTQQEDSAVYLCASSSLDLLGWEQYFGPGTRLTVT.

The gene calls are TRBV5-4 and TRBJ2-3, with TRBD2 as a possible D gene (7 bases). Germline CDR1 SGHNT, CDR2 YYREEE (reference sequence). This CDR3 contains 15 residues. Trimming shortened V by 2 bases and J by 2 bases, and 12 bases separated the two germline ends. The CDR3 reads CASSFMGGATDTQYF. DNA for the CDR3: TGTGCCAGCAGCTTCATGGGGGGGGCCACAGATACGCAGTATTTT.